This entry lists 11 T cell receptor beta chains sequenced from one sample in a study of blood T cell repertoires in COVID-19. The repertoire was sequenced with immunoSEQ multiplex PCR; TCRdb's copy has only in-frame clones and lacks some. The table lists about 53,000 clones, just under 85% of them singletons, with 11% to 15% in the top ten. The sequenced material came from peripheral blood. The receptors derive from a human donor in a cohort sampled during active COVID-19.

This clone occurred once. CDR3 sequence reads: CASSVVTSGIGELFF. Here the CDR3 DNA reads TGTGCCAGCAGCGTAGTTACTAGCGGGATTGGGGAGCTGTTTTTT. The chain uses TRBV9 and TRBJ2-2, with TRBD2 identical over 10 bases. The CDR3 consists of 15 residues. V gave up 0 bases and J gave up 8 bases; unmatched junction bases: 4. The germline V gene has CDR1 SGDLS and CDR2 YYNGEE. Using reference TRBV9 and TRBJ2-2 for the parts outside the CDR3, the full variable domain is DSGVTQTPKHLITATGQRVTLRCSPRSGDLSVYWYQQSLDQGLQFLIQYYNGEERAKGNILERFSAQQFPDLHSELNLSSLELGDSALYFCASSVVTSGIGELFFGEGSRLTVL.

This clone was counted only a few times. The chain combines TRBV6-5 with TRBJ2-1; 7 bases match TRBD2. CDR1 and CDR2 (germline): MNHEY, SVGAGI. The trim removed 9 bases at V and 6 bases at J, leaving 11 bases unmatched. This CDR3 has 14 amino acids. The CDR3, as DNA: TGTGCCAGTATCCTAGGACTAGATTTCAATGAGCAGTTCTTC. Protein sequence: CASILGLDFNEQFF.

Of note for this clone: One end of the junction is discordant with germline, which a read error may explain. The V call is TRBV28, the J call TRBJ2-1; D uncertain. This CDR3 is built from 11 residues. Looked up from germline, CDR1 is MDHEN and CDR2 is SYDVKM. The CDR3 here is CASSSFNEQFF. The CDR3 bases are TGTGCCAGCAGTTCCTTCAATGAGCAGTTCTTC.

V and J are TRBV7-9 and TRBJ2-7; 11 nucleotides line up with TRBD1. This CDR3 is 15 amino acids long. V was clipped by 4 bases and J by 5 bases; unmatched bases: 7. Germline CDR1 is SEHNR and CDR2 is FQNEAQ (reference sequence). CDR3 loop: CASSWDRGGSHEQYF. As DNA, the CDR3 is TGTGCCAGCAGCTGGGACAGGGGGGGGTCCCACGAGCAGTACTTC.

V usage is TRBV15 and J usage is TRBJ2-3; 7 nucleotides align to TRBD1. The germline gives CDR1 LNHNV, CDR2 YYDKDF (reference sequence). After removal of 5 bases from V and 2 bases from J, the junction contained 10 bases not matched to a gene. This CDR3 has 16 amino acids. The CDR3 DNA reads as TGTGCCACCAGCGAGAGTGGGACAGCCTCCACAGATACGCAGTATTTT. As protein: CATSESGTASTDTQYF.

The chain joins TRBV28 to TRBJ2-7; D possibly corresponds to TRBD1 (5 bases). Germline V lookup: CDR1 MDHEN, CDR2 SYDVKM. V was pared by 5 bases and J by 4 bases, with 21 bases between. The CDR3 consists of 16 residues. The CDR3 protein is CASSHDFLAGMYEQYF. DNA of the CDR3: TGTGCCAGCAGTCACGATTTCTTAGCAGGGATGTACGAGCAGTACTTC.

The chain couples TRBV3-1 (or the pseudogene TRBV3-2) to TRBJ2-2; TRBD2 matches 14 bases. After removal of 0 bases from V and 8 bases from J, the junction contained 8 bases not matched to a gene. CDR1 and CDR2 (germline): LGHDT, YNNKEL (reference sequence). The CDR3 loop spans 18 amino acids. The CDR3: CASSQDRGLAGVRGELFF. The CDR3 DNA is TGTGCCAGCAGCCAAGATAGGGGACTAGCGGGAGTTCGAGGGGAGCTGTTTTTT.

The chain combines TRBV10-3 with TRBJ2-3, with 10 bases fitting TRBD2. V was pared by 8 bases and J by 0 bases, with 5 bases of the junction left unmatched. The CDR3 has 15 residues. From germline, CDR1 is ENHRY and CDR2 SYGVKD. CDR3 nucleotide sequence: TGTGCCATCGCCGCGACTAGCGGGAGCACAGATACGCAGTATTTT. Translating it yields CAIAATSGSTDTQYF.

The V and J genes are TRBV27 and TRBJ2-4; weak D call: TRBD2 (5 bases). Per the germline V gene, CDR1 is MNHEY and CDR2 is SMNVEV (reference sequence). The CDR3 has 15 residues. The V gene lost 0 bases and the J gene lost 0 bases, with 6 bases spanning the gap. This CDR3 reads CASSLSGLAKNIQYF. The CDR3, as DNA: TGTGCCAGCAGTTTATCAGGACTAGCCAAAAACATTCAGTACTTC.

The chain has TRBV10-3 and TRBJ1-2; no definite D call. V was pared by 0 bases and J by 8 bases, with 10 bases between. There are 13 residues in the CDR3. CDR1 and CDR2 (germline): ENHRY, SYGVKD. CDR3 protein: CAISESLEGGYTF. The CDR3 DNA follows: TGTGCCATCAGTGAGTCGTTAGAGGGAGGCTACACCTTC.

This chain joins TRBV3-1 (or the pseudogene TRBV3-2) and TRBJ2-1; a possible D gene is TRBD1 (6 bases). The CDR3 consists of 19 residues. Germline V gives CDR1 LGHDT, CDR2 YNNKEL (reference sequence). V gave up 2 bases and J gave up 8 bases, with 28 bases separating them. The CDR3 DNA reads TGTGCCAGCAGCCAACATATCGATGTACAGGGCCACGATACCGATGAGCAGTTCTTC. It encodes CASSQHIDVQGHDTDEQFF.